The clone carrying this T cell receptor beta chain was counted once. What it binds is unknown. Germline-derived CDR1 and CDR2 are SGHDN and FVKESK. The CDR3 is 16 residues long. V gave up 3 bases and J gave up 5 bases; unmatched junction bases: 12. This sample stems from a study of cytomegalovirus exposure and HLA in healthy donors. The study, taken as a whole, reports: Most TCR beta V segments were productive about 90% or about 30% of the time in an earlier analysis.

The PCR employed 60 Vbeta primers together with 13 Jbeta primers. This table comes from immunoSEQ multiplex PCR, and its TCRdb copy is limited to in-frame clones, with some not included. This sample yields 150,000 to 200,000 clones, of which roughly 70% are seen a single time; 10% belongs to the top ten. The clonotype originates from a man between 25 and 39 years old in good health and CMV-seropositive. V is TRBV14 and J is TRBJ1-2; 7 bases are a match to TRBD1. Sequencing input: PBMCs. The CDR3 nucleotides read TGTGCCAGCAGCCATGGCAGGAGACAGGGATTTTATGGCTACACCTTC. This encodes CASSHGRRQGFYGYTF.